These T cell receptor beta chains were read from a single sample in a study of cytomegalovirus exposure and HLA in healthy donors. Some clones are missing from TCRdb's copy, which holds only in-frame ones; the method was immunoSEQ multiplex PCR. The table lists about 70,000 clones, 94% of them singletons, with around 1.9% in the top ten. The specimen sequenced was PBMCs. The origin of the receptors is a woman aged 18-29 years in good health and CMV-seropositive. Both conserved end residues are part of each CDR3. Fields, in order: V gene, CDR3 length, J gene, clone size, D gene, CDR3 protein, CDR3 DNA. D genes are given only for firm matches. Size tells how often a clone was seen (once, few, many) or the class of an expanded clone, and some rows leave it out.

>TRBV5-1|15|TRBJ2-2|-|TRBD1
CASSWDSQNTGELFF
TGCGCCAGCAGCTGGGACAGTCAAAACACCGGGGAGCTGTTTTTT
>TRBV5-1|14|TRBJ1-4|-|-
CASSLAWGGEKLFF
TGCGCCAGCAGCTTGGCCTGGGGAGGGGAAAAACTGTTTTTT
>TRBV9|15|TRBJ2-7|once|TRBD2
CASSVEVGGSYEQYF
TGTGCCAGCAGCGTAGAAGTGGGAGGGTCCTACGAGCAGTACTTC
>TRBV6-1|15|TRBJ2-2|-|-
CASSVLQANTGELFF
TGTGCCAGCAGTGTACTGCAGGCGAACACCGGGGAGCTGTTTTTT
>TRBV25-1|16|TRBJ2-5|few|TRBD1
CASSPAAETGKETQYF
TGTGCCAGCAGCCCCGCAGCGGAGACAGGGAAGGAGACCCAGTACTTC
>TRBV12-5|14|TRBJ1-1|-|TRBD1
CASGLGTGSTEAFF
TGTGCTAGTGGTTTGGGGACAGGGTCCACTGAAGCTTTCTTT
>TRBV7-3|15|TRBJ2-5|-|-
CASSLRDGSRETQYF
TGTGCCAGCAGCTTAAGGGACGGGAGTAGGGAGACCCAGTACTTC
>TRBV5-1|13|TRBJ2-5|-|-
CASSSGHRETQYF
TGCGCCAGCAGCTCAGGACATCGGGAGACCCAGTACTTC
>TRBV7-2|13|TRBJ2-3|once|-
CASSSVGTDTQYF
TGTGCCAGCAGCTCAGTTGGCACAGATACGCAGTATTTT
>TRBV30|12|TRBJ2-1|once|-
CAWSVASNEQFF
TGTGCCTGGAGTGTAGCCTCAAATGAGCAGTTCTTC
>TRBV11-2|13|TRBJ1-1|-|-
CASSLEVNTEAFF
TGTGCCAGCAGCTTGGAGGTGAACACTGAAGCTTTCTTT
>TRBV9|18|TRBJ2-1|-|TRBD2
CASSVGGAGTSRYNEQFF
TGTGCCAGCAGCGTAGGTGGAGCCGGGACTAGCCGATACAATGAGCAGTTCTTC
>TRBV6-5|14|TRBJ2-2|-|-
CASKRGPNTGELFF
TGTGCCAGCAAACGGGGTCCTAACACCGGGGAGCTGTTTTTT
>TRBV7-9|10|TRBJ2-1|-|-
CASNGDEQFF
TGTGCCAGCAACGGGGATGAGCAGTTCTTC
>TRBV27|16|TRBJ2-2|-|-
CASSNQDRSNTGELFF
TGTGCCAGCTCAAACCAGGATAGATCGAACACCGGGGAGCTGTTTTTT
>TRBV6-1|14|TRBJ2-1|few|TRBD1
CASSEVWTGHEQFF
TGTGCCAGCAGTGAAGTATGGACAGGCCATGAGCAGTTCTTC
>TRBV30|15|TRBJ1-4|-|TRBD1
CVWSPGTGNNEKLFF
TGTGTCTGGAGTCCCGGGACAGGGAATAATGAAAAACTGTTTTTT
>TRBV5-6|15|TRBJ2-1|-|TRBD1
CASSSLQGSYNEQFF
TGTGCCAGCAGCTCGCTACAGGGGTCGTACAATGAGCAGTTCTTC
>TRBV5-1|18|TRBJ1-4|-|-
CASSLMTGSSSRYEKLFF
TGCGCCAGCAGCTTGATGACAGGTTCTTCGTCGCGGTATGAAAAACTGTTTTTT
>TRBV11-2|14|TRBJ2-2|-|-
CASSLARGTGELFF
TGTGCCAGCAGCTTAGCTAGGGGGACCGGGGAGCTGTTTTTT
>TRBV6-4|14|TRBJ1-2|-|TRBD1
CASSPGTGNYGYTF
TGTGCCAGCAGCCCCGGGACAGGCAACTATGGCTACACCTTC
>TRBV4-2|15|TRBJ1-2|-|TRBD1
CASSQEQGARYGYTF
TGTGCCAGCAGCCAAGAACAGGGGGCCCGATATGGCTACACCTTC
>TRBV6-6|16|TRBJ1-3|-|-
CASSYSWGGAGNTIYF
TGTGCCAGCAGTTACTCTTGGGGAGGGGCTGGAAACACCATATATTTT
>TRBV28|15|TRBJ1-5|-|-
CASSRPRQTDQPQHF
TGTGCCAGCAGCCGACCGCGGCAGACAGATCAGCCCCAGCATTTT
>TRBV11-2|13|TRBJ2-2|-|-
CASSLQGIGELFF
TGTGCCAGCAGCTTACAGGGGATCGGGGAGCTGTTTTTT
>TRBV9|15|TRBJ2-7|-|TRBD1
CASSRGTASSYEQYF
TGTGCCAGCAGCAGGGGGACAGCTAGTTCCTACGAGCAGTACTTC
>TRBV5-1|13|TRBJ2-5|few|-
CASSLGQEETQYF
TGCGCCAGCAGCTTGGGCCAGGAAGAGACCCAGTACTTC